The rows below give T cell receptor beta chains drawn from one sample of a study of blood T cell repertoires in COVID-19. Sequencing used immunoSEQ multiplex PCR; TCRdb keeps in-frame clones, though not all of them. Seen here are more than 85,000 clones, about four fifths observed once, and the top ten hold 15% to 17%. The sequencing input was peripheral blood. The receptors were sampled from a woman aged 80 or over with acute or convalescent COVID-19. Both conserved end residues are part of each CDR3. D genes are given only for firm matches. Some rows mark clone size as missing; the rest say once, few, many or name a class of expanded clone.

cdr3_length	v_call	j_call	clone_size	d_call	cdr3_nt	cdr3_aa
15	TRBV4-3	TRBJ2-1	.	.	TGCGCCAGCAGCCAAGATATCGAGAGTTATAATGAGCAGTTCTTC	CASSQDIESYNEQFF
16	TRBV5-4	TRBJ2-1	.	TRBD2	TGTGCCAGCAGCGAACTAGCGGGACGAAAATACAATGAGCAGTTCTTC	CASSELAGRKYNEQFF
13	TRBV19	TRBJ2-5	.	TRBD1	TGTGCCAGTAGGAAGACAGGGGACGAGACCCAGTACTTC	CASRKTGDETQYF
17	TRBV3-1/TRBV3-2	TRBJ1-6	.	TRBD1	TGTGCCAGCAGCCAAGAAGGGGGCAGGGAGTCTCGGTCACCCCTCCACTTT	CASSQEGGRESRSPLHF
15	TRBV27	TRBJ2-1	.	TRBD2	TGTGCCAGCAGTCAGGGACTAGCGGTTTACAATGAGCAGTTCTTC	CASSQGLAVYNEQFF
14	TRBV6-5	TRBJ1-2	few	.	TGTGCCAGCAGCTTCGGGTCAGCCAGGGATGGCTACACCTTC	CASSFGSARDGYTF
13	TRBV6-5	TRBJ2-1	.	.	TGTGCCAGCAGTCCCCCCGGCTACAATGAGCAGTTCTTC	CASSPPGYNEQFF
15	TRBV7-9	TRBJ2-1	.	TRBD2	TGTGCCAGCACCCGACTAGCGGGGGACTACAATGAGCAGTTCTTC	CASTRLAGDYNEQFF
15	TRBV30	TRBJ2-1	.	.	TGTGCCTGGACAGGTGTGGGAGCGTTTAGCTATGAGCAGTTCTTC	CAWTGVGAFSYEQFF
12	TRBV12-3/TRBV12-4	TRBJ2-1	.	.	TGTGCCAGCAGTTTCTTCGGGGATGAGCAGTTCTTC	CASSFFGDEQFF
15	TRBV9	TRBJ1-1	few	.	TGTGCCAGCAGCTCCGTTCTAGTAGGCGCCACTGAAGCTTTCTTT	CASSSVLVGATEAFF
15	TRBV6-6	TRBJ2-2	.	TRBD1	TGTGCCAGCAGTTCCGGGACAGGGGTTACCGGGGAGCTGTTTTTT	CASSSGTGVTGELFF
13	TRBV9	TRBJ1-4	.	.	TGTGCCAGCAGCCCTGGGACATACGAAAAACTGTTTTTT	CASSPGTYEKLFF
15	TRBV6-4	TRBJ1-1	few	TRBD1	TGTGCCAGCAGTGCTGGGACAGGGGCGATCACTGAAGCTTTCTTT	CASSAGTGAITEAFF
15	TRBV7-2	TRBJ1-5	.	TRBD1	TGTGCCAGCAGCTTAGCGGACAGGGGTGGACAGCCCCAGCATTTT	CASSLADRGGQPQHF
13	TRBV5-1	TRBJ1-4	.	.	TGCGCCAGCAGCCTGGGGGCAGGGGAAAAACTGTTTTTT	CASSLGAGEKLFF
13	TRBV2	TRBJ1-1	.	.	TGTGCCAGCAGTGGATCGACAGCTACTGAAGCTTTCTTT	CASSGSTATEAFF
14	TRBV9	TRBJ1-1	.	TRBD1	TGTGCCAGCAGCGGGACCGGACAGGGTGTTATCGCTTTCTTT	CASSGTGQGVIAFF
12	TRBV29-1	TRBJ1-5	few	.	TGCAGCGTACAGGATAGCAATCAGCCCCAGCATTTT	CSVQDSNQPQHF
17	TRBV4-1	TRBJ2-1	.	TRBD2	TGCGCCAGCAGCCAAGATGGACTAGCGGGAGTGGGCAATGAGCAGTTCTTC	CASSQDGLAGVGNEQFF
15	TRBV5-1	TRBJ2-5	.	TRBD2	TGCGCCAGCAGCTTGGTAGGGACTAGAGAGGAGACCCAGTACTTC	CASSLVGTREETQYF
17	TRBV3-1/TRBV3-2	TRBJ2-1	.	.	TGTGCCAGCAGCCGAGGGGGCGGGAGGCCGGGATACAATGAGCAGTTCTTC	CASSRGGGRPGYNEQFF
14	TRBV18	TRBJ2-3	.	TRBD1	TGTGCCAGCTCACGCGGGACAGGCGGGAATACGCAGTATTTT	CASSRGTGGNTQYF
13	TRBV7-9	TRBJ2-4	.	TRBD1	TGTGCCAGCAGCTTAACAGGGGCGGACATTCAGTACTTC	CASSLTGADIQYF
15	TRBV5-1	TRBJ1-1	.	TRBD1	TGCGCCAGCAGCGCTCGGGACAGGGGGGACACTGAAGCTTTCTTT	CASSARDRGDTEAFF
16	TRBV5-1	TRBJ2-3	.	TRBD1	TGCGCCAGCAGCTTGGCCGGACAGGGGGCTAGGGATACGCAGTATTTT	CASSLAGQGARDTQYF
17	TRBV30	TRBJ2-3	.	TRBD2	TGTGCCTGGAGTGTAGGGGCTAGCGGGAGTAGCACAGATACGCAGTATTTT	CAWSVGASGSSTDTQYF
13	TRBV29-1	TRBJ1-1	.	TRBD1	TGCAGCGTCAAACGGACAGGGTGGGACTCAGCTTTCTTT	CSVKRTGWDSAFF
14	TRBV5-4	TRBJ2-7	.	.	TGTGCCAGCAGCTTCCGACAGGACCCCTACGAGCAGTACTTC	CASSFRQDPYEQYF
13	TRBV28	TRBJ2-5	.	.	TGTGCCAGCAGAGTAGCGGACCAAGAGACCCAGTACTTC	CASRVADQETQYF
14	TRBV6-2/TRBV6-3	TRBJ2-4	.	.	TGTGCCAGCAGTTCCGGGACATTCCGGAACATTCAGTACTTC	CASSSGTFRNIQYF
16	TRBV27	TRBJ1-2	few	TRBD1	TGTGCCAGCAGTCCCTTCCGGGACAGCGTTAATCGTGGCTACACCTTC	CASSPFRDSVNRGYTF
14	TRBV6-5	TRBJ2-1	.	TRBD2	TGTGCCAGCAGCAATAGCGGGAGTGTCAATGAGCAGTTCTTC	CASSNSGSVNEQFF
16	TRBV9	TRBJ1-3	.	TRBD1	TGTGCCAGCAGCGCGGGGACAGGGGAGGTCGGAAACACCATATATTTT	CASSAGTGEVGNTIYF
16	TRBV18	TRBJ2-7	.	TRBD1	TGTGCCAGCTCACCATATTATGGGACAGGACACTACGAGCAGTACTTC	CASSPYYGTGHYEQYF
17	TRBV9	TRBJ2-6	once	TRBD1	TGTGCCAGCAGAGATTCGCCCAGGGGGCGTGGGGCCAACGTCCTGACTTTC	CASRDSPRGRGANVLTF
13	TRBV5-6	TRBJ1-1	.	.	TGTGCCAGCAGCTTGTACATCAACACTGAAGCTTTCTTT	CASSLYINTEAFF
15	TRBV7-9	TRBJ1-4	.	TRBD1	TGTGCCAGCAGCTTTGGGGCGACAGGGGATGAAAAACTGTTTTTT	CASSFGATGDEKLFF
14	TRBV5-1	TRBJ2-2	.	.	TGCGCCAGCAGCTTAGGGACTAACACCGGGGAGCTGTTTTTT	CASSLGTNTGELFF